This is a list of T cell receptor beta chains from one sample in a study of OX40 agonist ivuxolimab in advanced cancers. Profiling relied on immunoSEQ multiplex PCR, and the TCRdb table lists in-frame clones only, not all of them. The table lists fewer than 90,000 clones, roughly 86% of them singletons. The sequencing used CD4+ or CD8+ T cells sorted from blood, collected in a trial of the OX40 agonist ivuxolimab. The receptors were gathered from an adult with an advanced solid tumor such as melanoma, head and neck, liver or kidney cancer. CDR3s include the opening cysteine and the closing phenylalanine or tryptophan. The D gene is left open where the match is weak. Some rows mark clone size as missing; the rest say once, few, many or name a class of expanded clone.

-	TRBV25-1	TRBJ2-5	-	CASRGPPLEETQYF	TGTGCCAGCAGGGGACCGCCGCTGGAAGAGACCCAGTACTTC
-	TRBV7-3	TRBJ2-5	-	CASSLSSSRQETQYF	TGTGCCAGCAGCTTAAGCTCTAGCCGTCAAGAGACCCAGTACTTC
-	TRBV10-3	TRBJ2-3	TRBD2	CAIGTSGTDTQYF	TGTGCCATCGGCACTAGCGGGACAGATACGCAGTATTTT
-	TRBV27	TRBJ2-3	-	CASSLSRVGGADTQYF	TGTGCCAGCAGTTTATCACGGGTTGGGGGCGCAGATACGCAGTATTTT
few	TRBV12-5	TRBJ1-1	-	CASGLVEGGLLNTEAFF	TGTGCTAGTGGTTTGGTCGAGGGCGGGCTTTTGAACACTGAAGCTTTCTTT
-	TRBV5-1	TRBJ2-1	-	CASSLGSYNEQFF	TGCGCCAGCAGCTTAGGGTCCTACAATGAGCAGTTCTTC
-	TRBV27	TRBJ1-2	-	CASSSRPHGSGYGYTF	TGTGCCAGCAGTTCTCGCCCACATGGGTCCGGATATGGCTACACCTTC
-	TRBV7-2	TRBJ2-4	-	CASSRDRVRTGDIQYF	TGTGCCAGCAGCCGAGACAGAGTCCGAACGGGGGACATTCAGTACTTC
-	TRBV11-2	TRBJ2-5	-	CASSLGQREETQYF	TGTGCCAGCAGCTTAGGGCAACGCGAAGAGACCCAGTACTTC
-	TRBV6-1	TRBJ2-2	-	CASRRSGELFF	TGTGCCAGCAGGCGGTCCGGGGAGCTGTTTTTT
-	TRBV4-2	TRBJ2-3	TRBD2	CASSQDPLAGLHSDTQYF	TGTGCCAGCAGCCAAGACCCCCTAGCGGGGTTACACTCAGATACGCAGTATTTT
-	TRBV9	TRBJ1-2	TRBD1	CASSPSDRGNYGYTF	TGTGCCAGCAGCCCTTCGGACAGGGGAAACTATGGCTACACCTTC
-	TRBV27	TRBJ2-3	-	CASTPDPRQHTDTQYF	TGTGCCAGCACCCCCGATCCCAGACAGCACACAGATACGCAGTATTTT
-	TRBV5-1	TRBJ2-2	TRBD2	CASSPLAGAATLNTGELFF	TGCGCCAGCAGCCCCTTAGCGGGGGCCGCTACTTTGAACACCGGGGAGCTGTTTTTT
-	TRBV2	TRBJ2-7	-	CASSEVSYEQYF	TGTGCCAGCAGTGAAGTGTCCTACGAGCAGTACTTC
-	TRBV30	TRBJ1-2	-	CAWSVLSNYGYTF	TGTGCCTGGAGTGTACTCAGTAACTATGGCTACACCTTC
-	TRBV18	TRBJ2-7	-	CASSPQGLSYEQYF	TGTGCCAGCTCACCTCAGGGCCTCTCCTACGAGCAGTACTTC
-	TRBV19	TRBJ1-1	-	CASSTGTVRAEAFF	TGTGCCAGTAGTACCGGGACGGTGCGGGCTGAAGCTTTCTTT
-	TRBV7-2	TRBJ1-2	TRBD1	CASSSGQYYGYTF	TGTGCCAGCAGCTCGGGACAGTACTATGGCTACACCTTC
-	TRBV28	TRBJ2-2	-	CASSPGGRPNTGELFF	TGTGCCAGCAGCCCCGGGGGAAGGCCGAACACCGGGGAGCTGTTTTTT
-	TRBV14	TRBJ2-6	TRBD1	CASSHDTGVSGANVLTF	TGTGCCAGCAGCCATGACACAGGGGTGTCTGGGGCCAACGTCCTGACTTTC
-	TRBV7-2	TRBJ1-1	-	CASSLELSMNTEAFF	TGTGCCAGCAGCTTAGAACTCTCTATGAACACTGAAGCTTTCTTT
-	TRBV6-6	TRBJ1-6	TRBD1	CASSYGWDRSSPLHF	TGTGCCAGCAGTTACGGGTGGGACAGGTCTTCACCCCTCCACTTT
once	TRBV5-6	TRBJ2-2	TRBD1	CASSLDRGQGELFF	TGTGCCAGCAGCCTAGACAGGGGGCAAGGGGAGCTGTTTTTT
-	TRBV28	TRBJ1-5	-	CASSFLDIAPNQPQHF	TGTGCCAGCAGTTTTCTGGACATTGCCCCCAATCAGCCCCAGCATTTT
-	TRBV19	TRBJ2-5	-	CASSLDRGETQYF	TGTGCCAGTAGTCTTGACCGCGGGGAGACCCAGTACTTC
once	TRBV7-2	TRBJ2-3	TRBD2	CASSPLVAGARADTQYF	TGTGCCAGCAGCCCCCTGGTAGCGGGGGCGAGAGCAGATACGCAGTATTTT
-	TRBV28	TRBJ1-4	TRBD1	CASSGTAATNEKLFF	TGTGCCAGCAGTGGGACAGCCGCAACTAATGAAAAACTGTTTTTT